The 27 T cell receptor beta chains in this list originate from one sample, sequenced in a study of T-cell reconstitution after alpha-beta-depleted transplantation in children (dated by TCRdb to 2016 to 2017). Interpreted using the paper, the treatment or condition label stands for: allogeneic hematopoietic cell transplantation with graft depleted of TCRalphabeta T cells and CD19 B cells. The receptor library was made with PCR. Instrument used: Illumina HiSeq 2500. To normalize quantification of the TCRbeta repertoire, the TCR libraries were built with molecular barcoding that relied on unique molecular identifiers. In-frame beta chains were kept once TCRdb had trimmed the public reads at Q25 with fastp and called clones with MiXCR. Records with the same CDR3 protein are collapsed into one entry carrying the most frequent genes and DNA. This sample gives a few hundred thousand distinct CDR3 sequences in total; more than 20% of them show up just once. Under 45% of the sample is in the top ten clones.

The sample was PBMCs, taken before TCRalphabeta/CD19-depleted stem cell transplant. These TCRs come from a boy under two years old with Wiskott-Aldrich syndrome, due to receive a stem cell transplant.

This clonotype was recorded a few times. This rearrangement joins TRBV20-1 to TRBJ2-7; D uncertain. The CDR3 is made up of 14 amino acids. Trimming took 6 bases from V and 3 from J, leaving 18 bases between them. CDR1 is DFQATT and CDR2 is SNEGSKA in the germline V gene (reference sequence). CDR3 protein: CSATLPGPNYEQYF. The CDR3 bases are TGCAGTGCAACGCTTCCCGGGCCTAACTACGAGCAGTACTTC.

The CDR3 sequence is CASSLGSGKGYTF. The CDR3 DNA is TGTGCCAGCAGCTTAGGGTCAGGGAAAGGCTACACCTTC. The rearrangement uses TRBV11-2 and TRBJ1-2; D perhaps matches TRBD1 (5 bases). Looked up from germline, CDR1 is SGHAT and CDR2 is FQNNGV. Trimming removed 1 base from V and 8 bases from J, with 11 bases in between. The CDR3 consists of 13 residues.

In this sample, this clonotype turned up a few times. The chain couples TRBV20-1 to TRBJ2-7; 9 bases map to TRBD1. This CDR3 contains 15 residues. The germline V gene has CDR1 DFQATT and CDR2 SNEGSKA (reference sequence). V trimming: 3 bases; J trimming: 3 bases; junction bases outside the gene matches: 9. For the CDR3, the DNA is TGCAGTGCTAGGGCCAGGGGACAGGGCATCTACGAGCAGTACTTC. It encodes CSARARGQGIYEQYF.

This clonotype was found a few times. This CDR3 is CSVESGNNEQFF. In nucleotides, the CDR3 is TGCAGCGTTGAATCGGGGAACAATGAGCAGTTCTTC. The chain has TRBV29-1 and TRBJ2-1; weak D call: TRBD2 (5 bases). CDR1 is SQVTM, CDR2 ANQGSEA, per germline. Trimming removed 2 bases from V and 5 bases from J, with 7 bases in between. This CDR3 contains 12 residues.

The chain has TRBV27 and TRBJ1-2; 7 nucleotides align to TRBD1. The CDR3 runs 18 residues. The V and J ends lost 2 bases and 0 bases, in that order; junction bases with no gene match: 12. Germline V gene data show CDR1 as MNHEY and CDR2 as SMNVEV (reference sequence). CDR3 DNA: TGTGCCAGCAGTTTAGGCCCTCTGACAGGGTCTACTAACTATGGCTACACCTTC. It codes for CASSLGPLTGSTNYGYTF.

The chain couples TRBV12-3 or TRBV12-4 to TRBJ2-2; no definite D call. CDR3 length: 14 amino acids. V was clipped by 5 bases and J by 5 bases, with 12 bases between them. CDR3 loop: CASSPTFRTGELFF. The CDR3 DNA follows: TGTGCCAGCAGTCCCACCTTTAGGACCGGGGAGCTGTTTTTT.

A few counts support this clonotype. The rearrangement joins TRBV20-1 to TRBJ2-7, with 11 bases fitting TRBD2. Looked up from germline, CDR1 is DFQATT and CDR2 is SNEGSKA (reference sequence). Trimming at V came to 7 bases and at J to 0 bases, leaving 5 bases not matched to a gene. The CDR3 is 14 residues long. CDR3 protein: CSGLAGGFSYEQYF. CDR3 DNA sequence: TGCAGTGGTCTAGCGGGGGGATTCTCCTACGAGCAGTACTTC.

This clonotype was counted a few times. The gene calls are TRBV10-3 and TRBJ2-2; 7 nucleotides align to TRBD2. V shed 6 bases, J shed 8 bases, and the junction held 6 bases outside the gene matches. Germline values: CDR1 ENHRY, CDR2 SYGVKD. This CDR3 region has 13 residues. The chain's CDR3 is CAISEAGIGELFF. In nucleotides, the CDR3 is TGTGCCATCAGCGAAGCGGGGATAGGGGAGCTGTTTTTT.

The genes are TRBV4-2 and TRBJ2-6, with TRBD2 matching 7 bases. V gave up 0 bases and J gave up 3 bases; unmatched junction bases: 11. This CDR3 spans 19 amino acids. CDR1 and CDR2 (germline): LGHNA, YNFKEQ. DNA for the CDR3: TGTGCCAGCAGCCAAGACCCGATGGGAGGGAAAGGTGGGGCCAACGTCCTGACTTTC. The encoded protein is CASSQDPMGGKGGANVLTF.

The J gene is TRBJ2-7, the V gene TRBV7-2; weak D call: TRBD2 (7 bases). The CDR3 loop spans 16 amino acids. The ends were cut back, 0 bases at V and 2 bases at J, with 14 bases in the middle. The germline V gene encodes CDR1 SGHTA and CDR2 FQGNSA. The CDR3 nucleotides are TGTGCCAGCAGCTTAGCGCCCGGGGGGCGAGCCTACGAGCAGTACTTC. It translates to CASSLAPGGRAYEQYF.

The genes are TRBV20-1 and TRBJ2-5, with 7 positions matching TRBD2. Per germline, CDR1 DFQATT and CDR2 SNEGSKA (reference sequence). CDR3 length equals 15 residues. V was pared by 3 bases and J by 5 bases, with 12 bases of the junction left unmatched. The CDR3 spells CSASVDGRRRETQYF. DNA for the CDR3: TGCAGTGCTAGTGTCGACGGGAGGAGGCGGGAGACCCAGTACTTC.

The rearrangement links TRBV9 to TRBJ1-6; D is unclear. Trimming removed 0 bases at V and 13 bases at J, with 8 bases between. CDR1 and CDR2 (germline): SGDLS, YYNGEE. The CDR3 covers 12 residues. DNA for the CDR3: TGTGCCAGCAGCGTAGCTACCGGCCCCCTCCACTTT. Its translation: CASSVATGPLHF.

The gene calls are TRBV20-1 and TRBJ2-7, with D maybe TRBD2 (5 bases). This CDR3 comprises 14 residues. Looked up from germline, CDR1 is DFQATT and CDR2 is SNEGSKA (reference sequence). Between the trimmed V and J ends, which lost 2 bases and 3 bases, there was a span of 14 bases. CDR3 bases: TGCAGTGCTAGAAAGCGGAGCGTACTCTACGAGCAGTACTTC. Translated, it gives CSARKRSVLYEQYF.

The chain uses TRBV5-1 and TRBJ2-5; 10 bases line up with TRBD2. CDR1 is SGHRS, CDR2 YFSETQ, per germline. J was trimmed by 5 bases and V by 10 bases; bases with no gene match: 8. The CDR3 runs to 13 residues. The CDR3 DNA reads as TGCGCCGGAGCGGGAGGGCCGAGTGAGACCCAGTACTTC. Its protein is CAGAGGPSETQYF.

This rearrangement joins TRBV19 to TRBJ1-2, with D maybe TRBD1 (5 bases). Germline V gene lookup returns CDR1 LNHDA and CDR2 SQIVND (reference sequence). CDR3 size: 18 residues. The V end was cut by 4 bases, the J end by 3 bases, with 24 bases between. This CDR3 reads CASSRRPRRGALDYGYTF. Written as DNA, the CDR3 is TGTGCCAGTAGTAGACGTCCCCGTAGAGGGGCGTTGGACTATGGCTACACCTTC.

Only a few counts were recorded for this clonotype. The V call is TRBV20-1, the J call TRBJ2-1, with 9 bases fitting TRBD2. Germline CDR1 is DFQATT and CDR2 is SNEGSKA (reference sequence). V shed 5 bases and J 2 bases; nucleotides not matched to a gene: 4. This CDR3 is built from 14 residues. The CDR3 here is CSALAGETYNEQFF. Here the CDR3 DNA reads TGCAGTGCTTTAGCGGGGGAAACCTACAATGAGCAGTTCTTC.

This clonotype was found a few times. The chain uses TRBV7-8 and TRBJ1-2; 9 bases fit TRBD1. Germline V gene lookup returns CDR1 SGHVS and CDR2 FQNEAQ. The CDR3 covers 13 residues. V gave up 6 bases and J gave up 7 bases; unmatched junction bases: 6. CDR3 coding DNA: TGTGCCAGCAGTTTTACAGGGGGCGCTGGCTACACCTTC. This gives the protein CASSFTGGAGYTF.

The chain uses TRBV10-3 and TRBJ2-7; 10 nucleotides line up with TRBD1. Germline V gives CDR1 ENHRY, CDR2 SYGVKD. Trimming removed 4 bases from V and 2 bases from J; junction bases left unmatched: 5. This CDR3 spans 15 amino acids. The CDR3 is CAISAGTGAPYEQYF. CDR3 bases: TGTGCCATCAGTGCCGGGACAGGGGCCCCCTACGAGCAGTACTTC.

The chain employs TRBV12-3 or TRBV12-4 and TRBJ2-2; TRBD2 aligns across 10 bases. J gave up 4 bases and V 6 bases, and 11 bases lay outside the gene matches. The CDR3 contains 17 residues. The CDR3 DNA reads TGTGCCAGCAGCCTCGGGGGGCTAGCGGGAGCCACCGGGGAGCTGTTTTTT. It encodes CASSLGGLAGATGELFF.

There are a few counts of this clonotype. The chain employs TRBV12-3 or TRBV12-4 and TRBJ2-7, with 8 bases lining up with TRBD1. After removal of 3 bases from V and 7 bases from J, the junction contained 8 bases not matched to a gene. This CDR3 contains 14 residues. The CDR3 protein is CASSFRQGAYEQYF. The DNA for the CDR3 is TGTGCCAGCAGTTTTAGGCAGGGGGCGTATGAGCAGTACTTC.

This clonotype was counted a few times. The chain employs TRBV20-1 and TRBJ1-5; D possibly corresponds to TRBD1 (5 bases). V dropped 6 bases and J dropped 5 bases, with 17 bases sitting between them. Looked up from germline, CDR1 is DFQATT and CDR2 is SNEGSKA (reference sequence). The CDR3 length is 14 residues. The CDR3: CSASSGRGDQPQHF. CDR3 sequence (DNA): TGCAGTGCGTCTTCAGGGCGCGGAGATCAGCCCCAGCATTTT.

J is TRBJ2-3 and V is TRBV20-1; 8 positions agree with TRBD2. Trimming took 0 bases from V and 2 from J; bases not matched to a gene: 4. The CDR3 totals 15 residues. Germline loops: CDR1 DFQATT, CDR2 SNEGSKA (reference sequence). CDR3 nucleotide sequence: TGCAGTGCTAGAGATGTAGCGGGATTCACAGATACGCAGTATTTT. Protein sequence: CSARDVAGFTDTQYF.

The rearrangement links TRBV30 to TRBJ1-2; 8 nucleotides match TRBD1. The CDR3 runs 13 residues. V shed 5 bases and J 2 bases; nucleotides not matched to a gene: 4. Germline V gene data show CDR1 as GTSNPN and CDR2 as SVGIG (reference sequence). For the CDR3, the DNA is TGTGCCTGGGGGACAGGAAGGAACTATGGCTACACCTTC. Encoded protein: CAWGTGRNYGYTF.

The V gene is TRBV7-3, the J gene TRBJ2-5; D remains unclear. Germline loops: CDR1 SGHTA, CDR2 FQGTGA. Trimming removed 6 bases from V and 2 bases from J, with 10 bases in between. This CDR3 is built from 13 residues. As DNA, the CDR3 is TGTGCCAGCAGTCAAGGGAATCAAGAGACCCAGTACTTC. It encodes CASSQGNQETQYF.

This clonotype was seen only a few times. This rearrangement joins TRBV5-1 to TRBJ2-1; the D gene could be TRBD1 or TRBD2 (5 bases each). Trimming took off 4 bases at V and 8 bases at J, with 19 bases between the two ends. The CDR3 runs 15 residues. CDR1 is SGHRS, CDR2 YFSETQ, per germline. CDR3 DNA: TGCGCCAGCAGCCCCCCCCAGGGACGCACAGATGAGCAGTTCTTC. As protein: CASSPPQGRTDEQFF.

Only a few counts were recorded for this clonotype. CDR3 region: CAWSPTSTEAFF. Here the CDR3 DNA reads TGTGCCTGGAGCCCCACAAGCACTGAAGCTTTCTTT. The genes are TRBV30 and TRBJ1-1; D remains unclear. Trimming stripped 3 bases from V and 4 bases from J, with 9 bases between. This CDR3 spans 12 amino acids. The germline CDR1 and CDR2 sequences are GTSNPN and SVGIG (reference sequence).

The chain joins TRBV27 to TRBJ2-2, with a tentative D call TRBD2 (5 bases). The length of the CDR3 is 16 residues. In germline, CDR1 is MNHEY, CDR2 SMNVEV (reference sequence). The V gene lost 8 bases and the J gene lost 0 bases, with 16 bases spanning the gap. The CDR3: CASFPPGAANTGELFF. As DNA, the CDR3 is TGTGCCAGCTTCCCACCCGGAGCGGCGAACACCGGGGAGCTGTTTTTT.